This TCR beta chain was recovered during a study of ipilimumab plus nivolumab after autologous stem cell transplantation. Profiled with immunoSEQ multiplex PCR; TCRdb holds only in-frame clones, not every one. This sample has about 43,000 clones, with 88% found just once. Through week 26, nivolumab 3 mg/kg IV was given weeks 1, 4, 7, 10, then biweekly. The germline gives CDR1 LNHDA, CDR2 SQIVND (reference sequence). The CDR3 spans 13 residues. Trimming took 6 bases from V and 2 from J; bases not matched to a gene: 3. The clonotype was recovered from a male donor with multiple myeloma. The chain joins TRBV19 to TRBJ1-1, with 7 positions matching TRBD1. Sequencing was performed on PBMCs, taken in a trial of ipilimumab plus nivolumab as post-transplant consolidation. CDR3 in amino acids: CASRDRRNTEAFF. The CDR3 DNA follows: TGTGCCAGTAGGGACAGGAGAAACACTGAAGCTTTCTTT.